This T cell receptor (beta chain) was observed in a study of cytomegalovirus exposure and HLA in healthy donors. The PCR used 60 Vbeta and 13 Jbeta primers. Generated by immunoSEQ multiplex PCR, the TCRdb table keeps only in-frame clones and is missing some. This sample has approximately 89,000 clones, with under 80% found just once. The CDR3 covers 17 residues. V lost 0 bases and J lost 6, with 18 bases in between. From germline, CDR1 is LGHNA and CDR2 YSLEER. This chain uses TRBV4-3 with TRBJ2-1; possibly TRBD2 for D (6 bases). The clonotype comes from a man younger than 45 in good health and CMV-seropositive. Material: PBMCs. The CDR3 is CASSQDGVRGLPNEQFF. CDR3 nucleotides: TGCGCCAGCAGCCAAGATGGGGTGAGGGGACTCCCCAATGAGCAGTTCTTC.